These 13 T cell receptor beta chains share one sample of origin, sequenced in a study of blood T cell repertoires in COVID-19. The repertoire was sequenced with immunoSEQ multiplex PCR; TCRdb's copy has only in-frame clones and lacks some. The repertoire consists of 200,000 to 300,000 clones, with 85% to 90% occurring once and the leading ten covering roughly 3.6%. The sequenced material came from peripheral blood. Source of these receptors: a woman in her thirties or forties with acute or convalescent COVID-19.

This clone was counted between two and nine times. V and J are TRBV3-1 (or the pseudogene TRBV3-2) and TRBJ1-1; D gene ambiguous. Germline V gene sequence: CDR1 LGHDT, CDR2 YNNKEL (reference sequence). The V gene lost 2 bases and the J gene lost 3 bases, with 10 bases spanning the gap. This CDR3 has 14 amino acids. The CDR3 here is CASSQRSGHTEAFF. As DNA, the CDR3 is TGTGCCAGCAGCCAACGGAGCGGGCACACTGAAGCTTTCTTT.

This clone showed up just once. The chain recombines TRBV2 with TRBJ2-5; TRBD2 agrees at 7 bases. The CDR3 is 14 amino acids. Germline V gene lookup returns CDR1 SNHLY and CDR2 FYNNEI. V lost 3 bases and J lost 2; bases outside the gene matches: 3. CDR3 DNA sequence: TGTGCCAGCAGTGACGGCGGGGGACAAGAGACCCAGTACTTC. Translated, it gives CASSDGGGQETQYF.

CDR3 nucleotide sequence: TGTGCCAGCAGCCAAGAGGCAGGGGTAGACTATGGCTACACCTTC. Its translation: CASSQEAGVDYGYTF. The J gene is TRBJ1-2, the V gene TRBV14, with D perhaps matching TRBD1 (6 bases). The CDR3 sequence is 15 residues long. Germline lookup yields CDR1 SGHDN and CDR2 FVKESK. V was clipped by 0 bases and J by 3 bases, with 11 bases between them.

The gene calls are TRBV6-4 and TRBJ1-6; TRBD1 matches at 7 bases. Germline trimming cut 0 bases from V and 4 bases from J; bases unmatched to any gene: 3. This CDR3 spans 16 amino acids. Germline values: CDR1 MRHNA, CDR2 SNTAGT. CDR3 sequence (DNA): TGTGCCAGCAGTGACTCCGGGGACAGTTATAATTCACCCCTCCACTTT. Its translation: CASSDSGDSYNSPLHF.

The chain combines TRBV27 with TRBJ1-2; D is unclear. This CDR3 has 11 amino acids. The germline V gene encodes CDR1 MNHEY and CDR2 SMNVEV (reference sequence). Trimming shortened V by 10 bases and J by 8 bases, and 14 bases separated the two germline ends. This CDR3 is CATKSGWGYTF. The CDR3 region has the DNA TGTGCCACCAAAAGCGGGTGGGGCTACACCTTC.

The rearrangement links TRBV2 to TRBJ1-1; TRBD1 aligns across 7 bases. CDR1 SNHLY and CDR2 FYNNEI come from the germline V gene. The CDR3 contains 12 residues. V shed 6 bases and J 3 bases; nucleotides not matched to a gene: 1. CDR3 sequence (DNA): TGTGCCAGCAGAACAGGGGACACTGAAGCTTTCTTT. As protein: CASRTGDTEAFF.

The V gene is TRBV7-2, the J gene TRBJ1-5; a possible D gene is TRBD1 (6 bases). V lost 4 bases and J lost 4, with 14 bases in between. Looked up from germline, CDR1 is SGHTA and CDR2 is FQGNSA. This CDR3 has 15 residues. CDR3 protein: CASSSGQTINQPQHF. CDR3 DNA: TGTGCCAGCAGCTCCGGACAGACAATTAATCAGCCCCAGCATTTT.

The V call is TRBV4-1, the J call TRBJ2-5; 7 bases agree with TRBD1. With V trimmed by 1 base and J by 0 bases, 5 bases remained unmatched. Germline V gene data show CDR1 as MGHRA and CDR2 as YSYEKL. This CDR3 contains 16 residues. The CDR3 nucleotides are TGCGCCAGCAGCCAAGTGGGACAGTGGTACCAAGAGACCCAGTACTTC. It codes for CASSQVGQWYQETQYF.

The chain links TRBV14 to TRBJ1-1, with 8 bases fitting TRBD1. Looked up from germline, CDR1 is SGHDN and CDR2 is FVKESK. The ends lost 4 bases at V and 1 base at J; junction bases unmatched: 8. The CDR3 is 16 amino acids. CDR3 DNA: TGTGCCAGCAGCCGATGGACAGGGAGGGGGAACACTGAAGCTTTCTTT. The encoded protein is CASSRWTGRGNTEAFF. Together with reference TRBV14 and TRBJ1-1, the CDR3 gives the full variable domain: EAGVTQFPSHSVIEKGQTVTLRCDPISGHDNLYWYRRVMGKEIKFLLHFVKESKQDESGMPNNRFLAERTGGTYSTLKVQPAELEDSGVYFCASSRWTGRGNTEAFFGQGTRLTVV.

The chain has TRBV11-2 and TRBJ2-1; 8 bases align to TRBD2. Trimming removed 5 bases from V and 7 bases from J; junction bases left unmatched: 16. This CDR3 has 17 amino acids. The germline V gene encodes CDR1 SGHAT and CDR2 FQNNGV. This CDR3 reads CASSPRVSGGFRNEQFF. The CDR3 region has the DNA TGTGCCAGCAGCCCAAGGGTCAGCGGGGGATTCAGGAATGAGCAGTTCTTC.

The chain uses TRBV6-5 and TRBJ1-2; 10 nucleotides align to TRBD1. This CDR3 region has 14 residues. The V gene's germline CDR1 is MNHEY and CDR2 SVGAGI. V lost 7 bases to trimming and J lost 2 bases; unmatched junction nucleotides: 4. CDR3 sequence (DNA): TGTGCCAGCACCCGGACAGGGGGAAACTATGGCTACACCTTC. The encoded protein is CASTRTGGNYGYTF.

V gene TRBV10-2 combines with J gene TRBJ1-1, with D possibly being TRBD1 (5 bases). This CDR3 has 15 amino acids. V was cut by 4 bases and J by 2 bases, with 14 bases left in between. CDR1 and CDR2 from the germline V gene are WSHSY and SAAADI. The CDR3 protein is CASSGPFRVNTEAFF. The CDR3 DNA sequence: TGCGCCAGCAGTGGGCCGTTCAGGGTAAACACTGAAGCTTTCTTT.

In nucleotides, the CDR3 is TGCGCCAGCGTTCCCCTGGGCGAGGATACGCAGTATTTT. Translation: CASVPLGEDTQYF. The chain combines TRBV5-1 with TRBJ2-3; D not certain. The CDR3 spans 13 residues. Germline CDR1 reads SGHRS; CDR2 reads YFSETQ. The V end was cut by 7 bases, the J end by 6 bases, with 15 bases between.